This T cell receptor (beta chain) was recovered during a study of blood T cell repertoires in COVID-19 (dated by TCRdb to 2020 to 2021). Background for the entire study: Samples covering the acute and convalescent phases of COVID-19 were provided by collaborators in the United States, Italy and Spain. Sample metadata almost always included a de-identified subject ID, COVID-19 status, age in years and sex. The samples were drawn from the first 160 participants of the ongoing ImmuneRACE study and from more than 1,000 subjects provided by 6 global collaborators. Where HLA class I and class II types were available, the types were taken from metadata supplied by the sample provider, not from assay-based typing. The prospective study material was composed of cDNA or gDNA derived from T cells, B-cell-depleted T cells, or PBMCs. A freely available public database, intended as a resource for researchers studying the immune response to SARS-CoV-2, is where the repertoires were released. Subjects who had been exposed to COVID-19, were actively infected with it, or had recovered from it provided the deeply sampled blood TCRbeta repertoires that made up the dataset.

In regard to this clone: Its specific antigen is unknown. There are no base qualities to consult, and no much larger clone falls within one base.

Broad study findings and their caveats: The quantity of clinical and demographic metadata differed by source and by participant and was supplied without curation.

At one collaborating source in Seattle, patients were enrolled during active infection and were followed longitudinally through the course of disease. The collaborating institutions used their own protocols to collect whole blood in K2EDTA tubes. For TCRbeta analysis, collaborator samples were shipped as frozen whole blood, as isolated PBMCs, or as DNA extracted from either sample type. TCRbeta CDR3 regions were amplified from genomic DNA using the immunoSEQ Assay, a bias-controlled multiplex PCR. As for the original processing: Within the assay, amplification of reference gene primers was used to estimate how many nucleated cells each sample contained. To quantify the absolute abundance of each unique TCRbeta CDR3 rearrangement, sequence reads were collapsed and filtered. Productive Simpson clonality was computed per sample as the square root of Simpson's diversity index over productive rearrangements. TCRdb provides this immuneACCESS table in a form limited to in-frame rearrangements. Some clones are lacking; in checked studies, under half of them reflect an unresolved V gene, and why the rest are absent is not known. Clone size and V and J calls were adopted from that table, with D and trimming inferred from the DNA. The sample table lists approximately 180,000 clones, 70% to 90% of them with a count of one. The leading ten clones occupy 15% to 20% of the sample.

In the germline V gene (reference sequence), CDR1 corresponds to SEHNR and CDR2 to FQNEAQ. From cysteine to phenylalanine, the CDR3 is 12 amino acids long. Only CDR3 DNA remains: 36 bases, in frame from the first base. At the junction V is shortened by 1 base and J by 3 bases, with 4 bases in between. The TCR originated in a person aged 70 to 80 with COVID-19, enrolled during active disease. The chain is made from TRBV7-9 and TRBJ2-7; the D gene cannot be named for sure. The specimen sequenced was peripheral blood. In nucleotide form, the sequence is TGTGCCAGCAGCTTAGAACACTACGAGCAGTACTTC. This yields the protein CASSLEHYEQYF.